What follows are 14 T cell receptor beta chains derived from one specimen sequenced in a study of blood T cell repertoires in COVID-19. Profiled with immunoSEQ multiplex PCR; TCRdb holds only in-frame clones, not every one. The repertoire includes 87,000 or so clones, around nine tenths of them detected once, and over 5% sits in the top ten. Input material: peripheral blood. Receptors were obtained from a man aged 40-49 years with acute or convalescent COVID-19.

This chain uses TRBV7-8 with TRBJ2-5; 7 nucleotides match TRBD1. The ends lost 3 bases at V and 2 bases at J; junction bases unmatched: 6. The CDR3 length is 15 residues. Looked up from germline, CDR1 is SGHVS and CDR2 is FQNEAQ. This CDR3 is CASSLGTVKQETQYF. The CDR3 nucleotides read TGTGCCAGCAGCTTGGGGACAGTAAAACAAGAGACCCAGTACTTC.

The chain employs TRBV29-1 and TRBJ2-7; 10 nucleotides align to TRBD1. Germline V CDR1 and CDR2: SQVTM, ANQGSEA. CDR3 length: 13 amino acids. The ends lost 6 bases at V and 1 base at J; junction bases unmatched: 3. The CDR3 nucleotides read TGCAGCGTACCGGGACAGGGGTCCTACGAGCAGTACTTC. As protein: CSVPGQGSYEQYF.

The chain combines TRBV7-9 with TRBJ1-4, with TRBD1 as a possible D gene (6 bases). Trimming removed 7 bases from V and 5 bases from J, with 14 bases in between. CDR1 and CDR2 from the germline V gene are SEHNR and FQNEAQ (reference sequence). The CDR3 contains 14 residues. CDR3 in amino acids: CASNKDRQNEKLFF. The CDR3 coding sequence is TGTGCCAGCAACAAGGACAGACAGAATGAAAAACTGTTTTTT.

The rearrangement uses TRBV9 and TRBJ2-3; D gene uncertain. Looked up from germline, CDR1 is SGDLS and CDR2 is YYNGEE. Trimming took off 3 bases at V and 0 bases at J, with 11 bases between the two ends. This CDR3 contains 15 residues. CDR3 protein: CASSALLSSTDTQYF. CDR3 sequence (DNA): TGTGCCAGCAGCGCCCTACTCTCAAGCACAGATACGCAGTATTTT.

The chain combines TRBV5-3 with TRBJ1-2; no clear D gene. TRBV5-3 is an open reading frame, and its role is uncertain. The V and J ends lost 0 bases and 6 bases respectively, with 9 bases between them. The CDR3 totals 13 residues. Here the CDR3 reads CARSLDGWDGYTF. The CDR3 region has the DNA TGTGCCAGAAGCTTGGACGGGTGGGATGGCTACACCTTC.

The sample holds a few counts of this clone. CDR3 sequence reads: CATQNTGELFF. As DNA, the CDR3 is TGTGCCACCCAAAACACCGGGGAGCTGTTTTTT. The chain joins TRBV10-3 to TRBJ2-2; D is undetermined. V was shortened by 10 bases and J by 2 bases, with 5 bases between the two germline ends. This CDR3 has 11 amino acids. The germline V gene has CDR1 ENHRY and CDR2 SYGVKD.

The chain links TRBV6-1 to TRBJ2-6; D possibly corresponds to TRBD2 (6 bases). Germline V gene sequence: CDR1 MNHNS, CDR2 SASEGT. V dropped 4 bases and J dropped 0 bases, with 10 bases sitting between them. This CDR3 spans 16 amino acids. CDR3 nucleotides: TGTGCCAGCAGTGGTGGGAGGAGCTCTGGGGCCAACGTCCTGACTTTC. This encodes CASSGGRSSGANVLTF.

The J gene is TRBJ2-5, the V gene TRBV19, with 9 bases identical to TRBD1. In germline, CDR1 is LNHDA, CDR2 SQIVND (reference sequence). The CDR3 runs 14 residues. The V segment lost 3 bases and the J segment 5 bases; nucleotides outside the gene matches: 4. The CDR3 DNA reads as TGTGCCAGTAGTATCGGACAGGGGCGGGAGACCCAGTACTTC. It specifies CASSIGQGRETQYF.

The chain carries TRBV19 and TRBJ1-5; 7 bases map to TRBD1. CDR3 length: 14 amino acids. Germline V lookup: CDR1 LNHDA, CDR2 SQIVND (reference sequence). Unmatched junction bases numbered 7, after V lost 5 bases and J lost 6 bases. CDR3 in DNA: TGTGCCAGTAGTTCCGGGACAGCACGTCAGCCCCAGCATTTT. It specifies CASSSGTARQPQHF.

The chain couples TRBV29-1 to TRBJ1-1, with TRBD1 as a possible D gene (6 bases). The germline gives CDR1 SQVTM, CDR2 ANQGSEA. V shed 4 bases and J shed 0 bases, with 9 bases lying between them. The CDR3 runs 13 residues. The CDR3 DNA is TGCAGCGTTGTGCAGGGGTTGAACACTGAAGCTTTCTTT. This encodes CSVVQGLNTEAFF. The variable domain in full, with the rest retrieved from reference TRBV29-1 and TRBJ1-1, is SAVISQKPSRDICQRGTSLTIQCQVDSQVTMMFWYRQQPGQSLTLIATANQGSEATYESGFVIDKFPISRPNLTFSTLTVSNMSPEDSSIYLCSVVQGLNTEAFFGQGTRLTVV.

The J gene is TRBJ1-2, the V gene TRBV14; D unresolved. This CDR3 spans 14 amino acids. The germline V gene encodes CDR1 SGHDN and CDR2 FVKESK. The germline V and J ends were trimmed by 4 bases and 4 bases, with 13 bases remaining between them. CDR3 sequence: CASSLLGLGYGYTF. The CDR3 DNA is TGTGCCAGCAGCCTCCTGGGCCTGGGCTATGGCTACACCTTC. The complete variable domain, with remaining parts taken from reference TRBV14 and TRBJ1-2, reads EAGVTQFPSHSVIEKGQTVTLRCDPISGHDNLYWYRRVMGKEIKFLLHFVKESKQDESGMPNNRFLAERTGGTYSTLKVQPAELEDSGVYFCASSLLGLGYGYTFGSGTRLTVV.

This clone was detected only a few times. The chain carries TRBV9 and TRBJ1-6; 8 bases agree with TRBD1. The ends lost 2 bases at V and 10 bases at J; junction bases unmatched: 8. CDR1 SGDLS and CDR2 YYNGEE come from the germline V gene. The CDR3 sequence is 15 residues long. Written as DNA, the CDR3 is TGTGCCAGCAGCGTCGCAGGGGGCGCTATATCACCCCTCCACTTT. This encodes CASSVAGGAISPLHF.

The chain carries TRBV12-3 or TRBV12-4 and TRBJ2-1, with a weak D call TRBD2 (6 bases). V was cut by 3 bases and J by 8 bases, with 11 bases left in between. This CDR3 has 13 residues. The CDR3 bases are TGTGCCAGCAGTTTGGGGCAGCGGGATGAGCAGTTCTTC. Protein product: CASSLGQRDEQFF.

The genes are TRBV15 and TRBJ2-5; 8 bases line up with TRBD1. After removal of 9 bases from V and 3 bases from J, the junction contained 15 bases not matched to a gene. The germline gives CDR1 LNHNV, CDR2 YYDKDF (reference sequence). The CDR3 consists of 16 residues. CDR3 sequence (DNA): TGTGCCACTTCGGGGGTCATCGGACAGGGAAAAGAGACCCAGTACTTC. It translates to CATSGVIGQGKETQYF.